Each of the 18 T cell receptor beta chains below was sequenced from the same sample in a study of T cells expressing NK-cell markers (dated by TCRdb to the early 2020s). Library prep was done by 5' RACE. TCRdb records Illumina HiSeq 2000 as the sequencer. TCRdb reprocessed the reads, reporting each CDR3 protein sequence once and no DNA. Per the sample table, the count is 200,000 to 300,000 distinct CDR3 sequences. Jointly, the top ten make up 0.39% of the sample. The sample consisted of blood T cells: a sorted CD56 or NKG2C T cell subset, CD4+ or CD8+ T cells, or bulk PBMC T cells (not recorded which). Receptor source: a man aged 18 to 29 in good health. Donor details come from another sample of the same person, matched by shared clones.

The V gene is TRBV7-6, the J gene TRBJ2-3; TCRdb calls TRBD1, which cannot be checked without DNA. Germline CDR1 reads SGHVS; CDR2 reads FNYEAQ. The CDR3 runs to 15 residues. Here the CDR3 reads CASSLADRSTDTQYF.

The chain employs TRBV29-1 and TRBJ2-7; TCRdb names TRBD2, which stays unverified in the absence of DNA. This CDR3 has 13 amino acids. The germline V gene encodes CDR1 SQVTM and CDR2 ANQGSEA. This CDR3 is CSAGGVLLYEQYF.

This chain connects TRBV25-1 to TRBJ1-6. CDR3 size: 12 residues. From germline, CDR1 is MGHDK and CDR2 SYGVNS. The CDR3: CASNLRNSPLHF.

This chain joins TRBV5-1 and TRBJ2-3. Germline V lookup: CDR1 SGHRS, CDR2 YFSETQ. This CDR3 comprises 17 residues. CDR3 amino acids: CASSLDRLASGGDTQYF.

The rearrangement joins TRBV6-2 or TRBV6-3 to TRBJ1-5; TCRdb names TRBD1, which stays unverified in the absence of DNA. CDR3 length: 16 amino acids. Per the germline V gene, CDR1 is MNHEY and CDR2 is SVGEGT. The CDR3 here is CASRTGQGIGNQPQHF.

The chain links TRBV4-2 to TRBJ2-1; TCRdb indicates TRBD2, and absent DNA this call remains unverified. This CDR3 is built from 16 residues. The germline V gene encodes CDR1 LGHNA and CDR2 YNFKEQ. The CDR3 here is CASSQALWDSGNEQFF.

This CDR3 is CSAPPAGSGRNIQYF. The gene calls are TRBV20-1 and TRBJ2-4; the D gene TCRdb calls, TRBD1, cannot be checked with no DNA. Per the germline V gene, CDR1 is DFQATT and CDR2 is SNEGSKA (reference sequence). The CDR3 is 15 amino acids.

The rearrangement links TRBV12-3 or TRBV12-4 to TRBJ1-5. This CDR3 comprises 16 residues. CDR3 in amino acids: CASSSYRTMGNQPQHF.

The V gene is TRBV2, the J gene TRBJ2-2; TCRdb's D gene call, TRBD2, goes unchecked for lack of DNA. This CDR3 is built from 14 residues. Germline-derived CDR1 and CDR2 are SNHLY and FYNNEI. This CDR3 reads CATRRDFRAGELFF.

The CDR3 reads CASLGGATGELFF. V usage is TRBV12-5 and J usage is TRBJ2-2; TCRdb's D gene call, TRBD1, goes unchecked for lack of DNA. The CDR3 covers 13 residues. Germline loops: CDR1 LGHNT, CDR2 FRNRAP.

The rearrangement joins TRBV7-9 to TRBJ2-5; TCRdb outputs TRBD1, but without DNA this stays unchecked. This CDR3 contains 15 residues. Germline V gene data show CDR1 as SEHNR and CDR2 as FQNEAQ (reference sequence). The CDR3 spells CASSLARAVGETQYF.

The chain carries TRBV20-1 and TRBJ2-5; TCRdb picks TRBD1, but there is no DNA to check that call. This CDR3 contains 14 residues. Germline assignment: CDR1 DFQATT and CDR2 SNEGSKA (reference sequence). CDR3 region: CSATGTVIQETQYF.

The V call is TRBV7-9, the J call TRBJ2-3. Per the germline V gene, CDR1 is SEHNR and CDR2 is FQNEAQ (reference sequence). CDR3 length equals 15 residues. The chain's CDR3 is CASSFSRINTDTQYF.

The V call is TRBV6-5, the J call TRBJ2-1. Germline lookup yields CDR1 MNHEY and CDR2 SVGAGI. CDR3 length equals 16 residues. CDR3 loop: CASSSRGLSSYNEQFF.

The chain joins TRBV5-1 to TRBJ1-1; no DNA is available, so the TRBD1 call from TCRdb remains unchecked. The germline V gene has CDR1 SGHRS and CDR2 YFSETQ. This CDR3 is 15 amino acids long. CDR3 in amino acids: CASSIRTAPNTEAFF.

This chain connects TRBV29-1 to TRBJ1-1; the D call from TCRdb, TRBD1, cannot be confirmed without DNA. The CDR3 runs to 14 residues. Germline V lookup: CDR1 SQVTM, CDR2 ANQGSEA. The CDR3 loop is CSGGQGSPSTEAFF.

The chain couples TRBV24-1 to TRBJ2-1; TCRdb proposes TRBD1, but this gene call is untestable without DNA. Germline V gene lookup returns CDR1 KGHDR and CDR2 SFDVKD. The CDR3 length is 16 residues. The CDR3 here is CATSELTGGSHGEQFF.

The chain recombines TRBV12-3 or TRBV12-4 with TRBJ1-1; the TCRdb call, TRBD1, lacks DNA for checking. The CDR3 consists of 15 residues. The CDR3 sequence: CASSPRTTGNTEAFF.